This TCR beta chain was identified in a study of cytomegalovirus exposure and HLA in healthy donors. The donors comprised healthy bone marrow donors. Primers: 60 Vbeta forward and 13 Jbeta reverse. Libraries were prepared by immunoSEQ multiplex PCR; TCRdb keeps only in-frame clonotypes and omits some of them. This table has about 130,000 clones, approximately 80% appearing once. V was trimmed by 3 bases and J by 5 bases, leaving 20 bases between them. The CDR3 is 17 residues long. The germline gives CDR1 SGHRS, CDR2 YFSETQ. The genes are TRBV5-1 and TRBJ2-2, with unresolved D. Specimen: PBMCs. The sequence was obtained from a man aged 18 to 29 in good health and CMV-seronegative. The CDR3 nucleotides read TGCGCCAGCAGCTCCCCGCCCGCTATAACGCATACCGGGGAGCTGTTTTTT. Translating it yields CASSSPPAITHTGELFF.